The present T cell receptor (beta chain) was sequenced within a study of blood T cell repertoires in COVID-19. Turning to the study itself: The analysed material was cDNA or gDNA that came from T cells, B-cell-depleted T cells, or PBMCs.

Produced via immunoSEQ multiplex PCR; TCRdb's table is partial and in-frame only. The table records some 150,000 clones, about 85% of them present only once. The CDR3 is 13 amino acids. CDR1 is KGHSY, CDR2 FQNENV, per germline. The V and J ends lost 5 bases and 4 bases respectively, with 12 bases between them. This clone was seen a handful of times. This chain connects TRBV16 to TRBJ2-7, with a weak D call TRBD1 (5 bases). This TCR came from a man in his sixties who had recovered from COVID-19. Sequencing was performed on peripheral blood. DNA for the CDR3: TGTGCCAGCAGCGGGGCCTACCAGTACGAGCAGTACTTC. Protein: CASSGAYQYEQYF.